These 32 T cell receptor beta chains originate from one sample sequenced in a study of blood T cell repertoires in COVID-19. The data were produced by immunoSEQ multiplex PCR, yet TCRdb's version contains in-frame clones alone and is incomplete. The table has about 140,000 clones, around 79% seen once. Sequencing was performed on peripheral blood. The source of these receptors is a man between 60 and 70 years old with acute or convalescent COVID-19.

This chain uses TRBV5-1 with TRBJ1-2; D may be TRBD1 (5 bases). CDR3 length: 14 amino acids. V was clipped by 5 bases and J by 2 bases, with 13 bases between them. The germline gives CDR1 SGHRS, CDR2 YFSETQ. CDR3 DNA sequence: TGCGCCAGCAGGCGGGACCCCGGAAACTATGGCTACACCTTC. This sequence encodes CASRRDPGNYGYTF.

V gene TRBV4-3 combines with J gene TRBJ2-7, with 11 bases identical to TRBD2. The V gene end was trimmed by 3 bases and the J gene end by 3 bases; junction bases not matched to a gene: 7. The CDR3 contains 16 residues. The germline CDR1 and CDR2 sequences are LGHNA and YSLEER. The CDR3 region has the DNA TGCGCCAGCAGCCACCAGACTAGCGGGGTAAACTACGAGCAGTACTTC. Its protein is CASSHQTSGVNYEQYF.

V and J are TRBV27 and TRBJ2-3, with 8 bases lining up with TRBD2. V gave up 4 bases and J gave up 2 bases; unmatched junction bases: 11. CDR1 is MNHEY and CDR2 is SMNVEV in the germline V gene (reference sequence). The CDR3 has 17 amino acids. CDR3 sequence reads: CASSSSPVAGFTDTQYF. CDR3 in DNA: TGTGCCAGCAGTTCCTCCCCCGTAGCGGGGTTCACAGATACGCAGTATTTT.

This chain uses TRBV2 with TRBJ1-1, with D maybe TRBD1 (6 bases). Looked up from germline, CDR1 is SNHLY and CDR2 is FYNNEI. The CDR3 extends over 16 amino acids. V dropped 4 bases and J dropped 0 bases, with 15 bases sitting between them. CDR3 region: CASSVPGGALNTEAFF. CDR3 DNA sequence: TGTGCCAGCAGTGTTCCGGGGGGGGCCTTGAACACTGAAGCTTTCTTT.

V and J are TRBV9 and TRBJ1-1; D is undetermined. The CDR3 is 15 residues long. Germline lookup yields CDR1 SGDLS and CDR2 YYNGEE. V lost 4 bases and J 4 bases, leaving 17 bases between the germline ends. The CDR3 spells CASSPAPTAGTEAFF. CDR3 bases: TGTGCCAGCAGCCCCGCTCCGACGGCGGGCACTGAAGCTTTCTTT.

The rearrangement joins TRBV5-6 to TRBJ2-7; maybe TRBD1 (5 bases). Germline CDR1 and CDR2: SGHDT and YYEEEE. The V end lost 2 bases, the J end lost 6 bases, and 9 bases lay between the germline ends. CDR3 length: 12 residues. CDR3 amino acids: CASSLGRGEQYF. DNA of the CDR3: TGTGCCAGCAGCTTAGGAAGGGGCGAGCAGTACTTC.

This chain links TRBV7-2 with TRBJ2-5; 7 bases map to TRBD2. The CDR3 extends over 16 amino acids. Germline lookup yields CDR1 SGHTA and CDR2 FQGNSA. After removal of 1 base from V and 1 base from J, the junction contained 6 bases not matched to a gene. CDR3 region: CASSLVSGGFQETQYF. The CDR3 region has the DNA TGTGCCAGCAGCTTAGTGTCGGGAGGATTCCAAGAGACCCAGTACTTC.

This rearrangement joins TRBV7-9 to TRBJ1-6; a weak D match, TRBD1 (5 bases). Between the trimmed V and J ends, which lost 7 bases and 9 bases, there was a span of 19 bases. Germline values: CDR1 SEHNR, CDR2 FQNEAQ (reference sequence). This CDR3 has 15 amino acids. CDR3 bases: TGTGCCAGCAAAAGGACTGGCAGGGAGGGTTCACCCCTCCACTTT. Translated, it gives CASKRTGREGSPLHF.

Only one count was recorded for this clone. The V gene is TRBV2, the J gene TRBJ1-5; 8 nucleotides match TRBD1. The germline CDR1 and CDR2 sequences are SNHLY and FYNNEI. Trimming took 5 bases from V and 7 from J; bases not matched to a gene: 7. This CDR3 is 14 amino acids long. Here the CDR3 DNA reads TGTGCCAGCAGTCCCGGACAGGGCCGCCAGCCCCAGCATTTT. Its protein is CASSPGQGRQPQHF.

The chain combines TRBV5-1 with TRBJ1-5, with D tentatively TRBD1 (6 bases). Trimming took off 5 bases at V and 4 bases at J, with 13 bases between the two ends. Germline V gene sequence: CDR1 SGHRS, CDR2 YFSETQ. The CDR3 is 14 amino acids. CDR3 sequence reads: CASRRDTRNQPQHF. CDR3 nucleotides: TGCGCCAGCAGGAGGGACACAAGGAATCAGCCCCAGCATTTT.

The chain carries TRBV28 and TRBJ1-1; 9 bases align to TRBD1. Germline CDR1 and CDR2: MDHEN and SYDVKM. The trim removed 5 bases at V and 0 bases at J, leaving 1 base unmatched. The CDR3 is made up of 14 amino acids. The CDR3 spells CASSGQGLNTEAFF. The CDR3, as DNA: TGTGCCAGCAGTGGACAGGGGCTGAACACTGAAGCTTTCTTT.

The rearrangement links TRBV3-1 (or the pseudogene TRBV3-2) to TRBJ1-1; D unclear. The V gene's germline CDR1 is LGHDT and CDR2 YNNKEL (reference sequence). The CDR3 spans 13 residues. Trimming shortened V by 1 base and J by 2 bases, and 5 bases separated the two germline ends. This chain's CDR3 is CASSQGANTEAFF. CDR3 nucleotides: TGTGCCAGCAGCCAAGGGGCCAACACTGAAGCTTTCTTT.

V gene TRBV15 combines with J gene TRBJ1-3, with unresolved D. The CDR3 covers 12 residues. V was shortened by 5 bases and J by 8 bases, with 10 bases between the two germline ends. Per the germline V gene, CDR1 is LNHNV and CDR2 is YYDKDF (reference sequence). CDR3 DNA sequence: TGTGCCACCAGCTCGAGGGCTGACACCATATATTTT. Its translation is CATSSRADTIYF. The whole variable domain, filled in from reference TRBV15 and TRBJ1-3, reads DAMVIQNPRYQVTQFGKPVTLSCSQTLNHNVMYWYQQKSSQAPKLLFHYYDKDFNNEADTPDNFQSRRPNTSFCFLDIRSPGLGDTAMYLCATSSRADTIYFGEGSWLTVV.

V usage is TRBV7-8 and J usage is TRBJ1-1, with 10 bases matching TRBD1. The CDR3 extends over 16 amino acids. Germline lookup yields CDR1 SGHVS and CDR2 FQNEAQ. V lost 5 bases to trimming and J lost 1 base; unmatched junction nucleotides: 7. CDR3 nucleotides: TGTGCCAGCAGCCGAGACAGGGGGCAAGGGAACACTGAAGCTTTCTTT. The encoded protein is CASSRDRGQGNTEAFF.

This chain joins TRBV10-3 and TRBJ2-5; 10 bases line up with TRBD1. The CDR3 length is 15 residues. Trimming removed 10 bases from V and 5 bases from J; junction bases left unmatched: 13. CDR1 ENHRY and CDR2 SYGVKD come from the germline V gene. The CDR3 coding sequence is TGTGCCACCACCTCAGACAGGGGGCTTGGGGAGACCCAGTACTTC. This sequence encodes CATTSDRGLGETQYF.

The V call is TRBV5-6, the J call TRBJ2-7, with D hard to call. This CDR3 has 13 residues. The germline V gene encodes CDR1 SGHDT and CDR2 YYEEEE. The V and J ends lost 7 bases and 5 bases respectively, with 16 bases between them. CDR3 sequence (DNA): TGTGCCAGCGGTGACTGGTTTGGCCACGAGCAGTACTTC. This gives the protein CASGDWFGHEQYF.

The V call is TRBV4-1, the J call TRBJ1-4; 7 nucleotides line up with TRBD1. CDR3 size: 18 residues. Germline V gene lookup returns CDR1 MGHRA and CDR2 YSYEKL. The J segment lost 0 bases and the V segment lost 2 bases, leaving 9 bases of the junction unmatched. CDR3 protein: CASSQLQGPPATNEKLFF. DNA of the CDR3: TGCGCCAGCAGCCAACTACAGGGGCCCCCCGCAACTAATGAAAAACTGTTTTTT.

The rearrangement links TRBV4-3 to TRBJ2-1; tentatively, D is TRBD1 (5 bases). V dropped 3 bases and J dropped 9 bases, with 12 bases sitting between them. The CDR3 spans 13 residues. Looked up from germline, CDR1 is LGHNA and CDR2 is YSLEER. The CDR3 sequence is CASSHTAGFEQFF. CDR3 nucleotides: TGCGCCAGCAGCCACACAGCAGGGTTTGAGCAGTTCTTC.

The chain joins TRBV6-5 to TRBJ1-2, with 7 bases identical to TRBD1. This CDR3 is built from 14 residues. Trimming took 5 bases from V and 5 from J; bases not matched to a gene: 8. Per the germline V gene, CDR1 is MNHEY and CDR2 is SVGAGI. DNA for the CDR3: TGTGCCAGCAGTCGACAGGGTGATCAGTATGGCTACACCTTC. Its protein is CASSRQGDQYGYTF.

The chain joins TRBV19 to TRBJ2-4, with 7 bases that match TRBD2. V shed 8 bases and J 1 base; nucleotides not matched to a gene: 2. The length of the CDR3 is 13 residues. Germline CDR1 reads LNHDA; CDR2 reads SQIVND (reference sequence). CDR3 region: CASRGGAKNIQYF. In nucleotides, the CDR3 is TGTGCCAGTCGGGGAGGGGCCAAAAACATTCAGTACTTC. Drawing the rest from reference TRBV19 and TRBJ2-4, the complete variable domain is DGGITQSPKYLFRKEGQNVTLSCEQNLNHDAMYWYRQDPGQGLRLIYYSQIVNDFQKGDIAEGYSVSREKKESFPLTVTSAQKNPTAFYLCASRGGAKNIQYFGAGTRLSVL.

This clone was picked up a small number of times. The chain couples TRBV2 to TRBJ1-1; possibly TRBD1 for D (6 bases). Germline V CDR1 and CDR2: SNHLY, FYNNEI. V lost 4 bases and J 11 bases, leaving 14 bases between the germline ends. The CDR3 is made up of 12 amino acids. Here the CDR3 DNA reads TGTGCCAGCAGTGTAAACAGGGTCAGGGCTTTCTTT. Translating it yields CASSVNRVRAFF. The full variable domain, its missing parts supplied by reference TRBV2 and TRBJ1-1, is EPEVTQTPSHQVTQMGQEVILRCVPISNHLYFYWYRQILGQKVEFLVSFYNNEISEKSEIFDDQFSVERPDGSNFTLKIRSTKLEDSAMYFCASSVNRVRAFFGQGTRLTVV.

The V and J genes are TRBV5-8 and TRBJ2-7, with no clear D. The CDR3 covers 11 residues. Trimming stripped 3 bases from V and 6 bases from J, with 7 bases between. Germline V lookup: CDR1 SGHTS, CDR2 YDEGEE. DNA for the CDR3: TGTGCCAGCAGCTGGCATTCCGAGCAGTACTTC. This encodes CASSWHSEQYF.

This clone was observed a single time. The gene calls are TRBV11-2 and TRBJ1-2; D remains unclear. The germline V gene encodes CDR1 SGHAT and CDR2 FQNNGV. The ends were cut back, 3 bases at V and 8 bases at J, with 10 bases in the middle. The CDR3 has 12 residues. The CDR3 reads CASSFGPNGYTF. CDR3 DNA sequence: TGTGCCAGCAGCTTCGGTCCTAACGGCTACACCTTC.

The rearrangement joins TRBV27 to TRBJ2-2; 10 bases agree with TRBD2. The CDR3 loop spans 17 amino acids. With V trimmed by 6 bases and J by 5 bases, 12 bases remained unmatched. Germline CDR1 and CDR2: MNHEY and SMNVEV (reference sequence). This chain's CDR3 is CASSPGLAGVGTGELFF. DNA for the CDR3: TGTGCCAGCAGCCCCGGGCTAGCGGGAGTAGGGACCGGGGAGCTGTTTTTT.

V and J are TRBV18 and TRBJ1-6; D gene uncertain. The CDR3 is 15 residues long. CDR1 KGHSH and CDR2 LQKENI come from the germline V gene. The ends were cut back, 3 bases at V and 5 bases at J, with 11 bases in the middle. CDR3 sequence (DNA): TGTGCCAGCTCACCCGCGGTGATCGATAATTCACCCCTCCACTTT. As protein: CASSPAVIDNSPLHF.

V usage is TRBV5-1 and J usage is TRBJ2-5; 7 nucleotides line up with TRBD1. The ends lost 5 bases at V and 4 bases at J; junction bases unmatched: 11. The germline gives CDR1 SGHRS, CDR2 YFSETQ. This CDR3 spans 15 amino acids. The CDR3 reads CASREQTGNGETQYF. In nucleotides, the CDR3 is TGCGCCAGCAGAGAGCAGACAGGGAATGGAGAGACCCAGTACTTC.

This chain connects TRBV19 to TRBJ2-2; a possible D gene is TRBD2 (6 bases). This CDR3 is 15 amino acids long. Trimming removed 4 bases from V and 3 bases from J, with 12 bases in between. The germline V gene has CDR1 LNHDA and CDR2 SQIVND (reference sequence). CDR3 in DNA: TGTGCCAGTAGTAGGGGGGACGGGTACACCGGGGAGCTGTTTTTT. It encodes CASSRGDGYTGELFF.

The chain recombines TRBV28 with TRBJ1-4; D ambiguous. CDR3 length: 14 amino acids. Germline V gene data show CDR1 as MDHEN and CDR2 as SYDVKM. Trimming removed 2 bases from V and 4 bases from J, with 8 bases in between. The CDR3 DNA reads TGTGCCAGCAGTTTACAACAGATTAATGAAAAACTGTTTTTT. Amino acids: CASSLQQINEKLFF.

The V gene is TRBV3-1 (or the pseudogene TRBV3-2), the J gene TRBJ2-6; D is uncertain. Germline-derived CDR1 and CDR2 are LGHDT and YNNKEL (reference sequence). Trimming removed 4 bases at V and 4 bases at J, with 5 bases between. The CDR3 runs to 13 residues. CDR3 in amino acids: CASSPSGANVLTF. The CDR3 DNA reads TGTGCCAGCAGCCCCTCGGGGGCCAACGTCCTGACTTTC.

The chain links TRBV29-1 to TRBJ2-7; D is possibly TRBD2 (6 bases). Germline loops: CDR1 SQVTM, CDR2 ANQGSEA. V was pared by 4 bases and J by 5 bases, with 12 bases between. This CDR3 has 12 amino acids. CDR3 region: CSVGGVQHEQYF. CDR3 sequence (DNA): TGCAGCGTTGGGGGGGTTCAGCACGAGCAGTACTTC.

The rearrangement links TRBV5-8 to TRBJ1-2; TRBD1 matches at 9 bases. With V trimmed by 5 bases and J by 6 bases, 11 bases remained unmatched. CDR3 length equals 15 residues. The V gene's germline CDR1 is SGHTS and CDR2 YDEGEE. CDR3 sequence reads: CASRIYPGQGDGYTF. The CDR3 DNA sequence: TGTGCCAGCAGAATATATCCGGGACAGGGTGATGGCTACACCTTC.

The rearrangement uses TRBV5-1 and TRBJ2-2; TRBD2 agrees at 9 bases. Germline V gene lookup returns CDR1 SGHRS and CDR2 YFSETQ. V shed 3 bases and J 0 bases; nucleotides not matched to a gene: 3. The CDR3 covers 16 residues. The CDR3 is CASSWGLAANTGELFF. CDR3 in DNA: TGCGCCAGCAGCTGGGGACTAGCCGCGAACACCGGGGAGCTGTTTTTT.